Following are 7 T cell receptor beta chains from one sample sequenced in a study of cytomegalovirus exposure and HLA in healthy donors. The PCR employed 60 Vbeta primers together with 13 Jbeta primers. Using immunoSEQ multiplex PCR, the repertoire was profiled, and TCRdb retains in-frame clones only, with some absent. This table holds about 120,000 clones, over 60% found once. The sequencing sample was made of PBMCs. Receptor source: a woman aged 25 to 39 in good health and CMV-seronegative.

This clone has only a few counts. The rearrangement uses TRBV5-5 and TRBJ2-7; 7 bases fit TRBD2. Germline V gene sequence: CDR1 SGHKS, CDR2 YYEKEE (reference sequence). The CDR3 is made up of 14 amino acids. Germline trimming cut 0 bases from V and 3 bases from J; bases unmatched to any gene: 3. CDR3 loop: CASSLASGGYEQYF. CDR3 DNA sequence: TGTGCCAGCAGCTTGGCTTCGGGGGGCTACGAGCAGTACTTC.

The chain uses TRBV5-1 and TRBJ1-5; tentatively, D is TRBD1 (6 bases). The V and J ends lost 0 bases and 6 bases respectively, with 10 bases between them. The CDR3 contains 14 residues. Germline assignment: CDR1 SGHRS and CDR2 YFSETQ. Here the CDR3 DNA reads TGCGCCAGCAGCTTGGGGGACAACCGTCAGCCCCAGCATTTT. Translating gives CASSLGDNRQPQHF. Full variable domain (remainder filled in from reference TRBV5-1 and TRBJ1-5): KAGVTQTPRYLIKTRGQQVTLSCSPISGHRSVSWYQQTPGQGLQFLFEYFSETQRNKGNFPGRFSGRQFSNSRSEMNVSTLELGDSALYLCASSLGDNRQPQHFGDGTRLSIL.

The rearrangement joins TRBV5-1 to TRBJ2-3, with 7 bases lining up with TRBD2. The CDR3 covers 14 residues. From germline, CDR1 is SGHRS and CDR2 YFSETQ. V lost 4 bases and J lost 4; bases outside the gene matches: 6. The DNA of the CDR3 is TGCGCCAGCAGCGATTGGGAGGGCGCAGATACGCAGTATTTT. Its translation is CASSDWEGADTQYF. Full variable domain (outside the CDR3, taken from reference TRBV5-1 and TRBJ2-3): KAGVTQTPRYLIKTRGQQVTLSCSPISGHRSVSWYQQTPGQGLQFLFEYFSETQRNKGNFPGRFSGRQFSNSRSEMNVSTLELGDSALYLCASSDWEGADTQYFGPGTRLTVL.

In this sample, this clone turned up once. One end of the junction varies from germline; a read error may be responsible. The sample holds other DNA sequences that translate to the same CDR3. The DNA of the CDR3 is TGCAGCGGAGGGGGAGGGAGAGATACGCAGTACTTT. The encoded protein is CSGGGGRDTQYF. The rearrangement joins TRBV29-1 to TRBJ2-3, with TRBD2 as a possible D gene (7 bases). There are 12 residues in the CDR3. Per the germline V gene, CDR1 is SQVTM and CDR2 is ANQGSEA.

This clone was seen only a few times. This chain links TRBV19 with TRBJ1-1, with a tentative D call TRBD1 (5 bases). The CDR3 extends over 14 amino acids. The germline gives CDR1 LNHDA, CDR2 SQIVND (reference sequence). V was pared by 6 bases and J by 4 bases, with 15 bases between. CDR3 residues: CASSVQGSATEAFF. The CDR3 bases are TGTGCCAGTAGCGTCCAGGGATCCGCCACTGAAGCTTTCTTT.

This clone has just a few counts. The V gene is TRBV2, the J gene TRBJ2-7, with TRBD1 as a possible D gene (6 bases). V dropped 3 bases and J dropped 6 bases, with 9 bases sitting between them. Germline V lookup: CDR1 SNHLY, CDR2 FYNNEI. CDR3 length equals 12 residues. CDR3 sequence: CASSDQGSEQYF. As DNA, the CDR3 is TGTGCCAGCAGTGACCAGGGGAGCGAGCAGTACTTC. Using reference TRBV2 and TRBJ2-7 for the parts outside the CDR3, the full variable domain is EPEVTQTPSHQVTQMGQEVILRCVPISNHLYFYWYRQILGQKVEFLVSFYNNEISEKSEIFDDQFSVERPDGSNFTLKIRSTKLEDSAMYFCASSDQGSEQYFGPGTRLTVT.

The chain carries TRBV6-5 and TRBJ1-2, with a tentative D call TRBD1 (6 bases). This CDR3 comprises 13 residues. The germline gives CDR1 MNHEY, CDR2 SVGAGI. With 5 bases removed from V and 8 bases from J, the gap between germline ends came to 15 bases. CDR3 sequence: CASSDQGFRGYTF. The CDR3 DNA sequence: TGTGCCAGCAGTGATCAGGGGTTTCGGGGCTACACCTTC.